The rows below give T cell receptor beta chains drawn from one sample of a study of metastatic and nonmetastatic thyroid tumors. TCRdb reprocessed the PCR reads using MiXCR. The sample records roughly 12,000 clones, 25% to 30% being singletons. Sample: tumor tissue. The receptor source for this set is a female donor with papillary thyroid cancer or a benign thyroid nodule (not recorded which). Some clones in this sample may be carry-over from other donors' samples. The CDR3 runs from the conserved cysteine through the conserved F or W. Each record gives: clone size, D gene, V gene, CDR3 protein. D genes are given only for firm matches. Clone size is shown for a subset of rows, as once, few, many or a class of expanded clone.

NA | NA | TRBV28 | CASRWMLNTEAFF
many | TRBD1 | TRBV29-1 | CSVETGKSGYGYTF
NA | NA | TRBV11-2 | CASSLARRGTYGYTF
NA | TRBD1 | TRBV11-2 | CASSLETGVPMNTEAFF
NA | TRBD1 | TRBV12-3/TRBV12-4 | CASSLEGADTEAFF
medium-sized | TRBD1 | TRBV5-5 | CASSPGTGYEKLFF
medium-sized | NA | TRBV7-6 | CASSLSEDPTDTQYF
NA | NA | TRBV5-5 | CASSNNPNYGYTF
NA | NA | TRBV20-1 | CSGKLSTDTQYF
NA | TRBD1 | TRBV30 | CAWSDGTGDYEQYF
many | TRBD1 | TRBV29-1 | CSVRTGKTNEKLFF
NA | TRBD1 | TRBV20-1 | CSARPGQGKAFF
many | NA | TRBV6-4 | CASSPKGRPTYEQYF
NA | NA | TRBV24-1 | CATSDRGLRDTQYF
NA | NA | TRBV5-1 | CASSKGLTEDFF
many | NA | TRBV19 | CASSIGSGKQTQYF
few | NA | TRBV6-1 | CASSALREGYTF
NA | TRBD1 | TRBV6-2/TRBV6-3 | CASSYRGLYNSPLHF
many | NA | TRBV7-6 | CASSSGQVDTEAFF
many | TRBD2 | TRBV9 | CASSAGGLAGHEQFF
many | NA | TRBV19 | CASSPTRYSPLHF
many | NA | TRBV6-5 | CASSYRGGGSYEQYF
NA | TRBD1 | TRBV20-1 | CSARGTGGGYTQYF
few | NA | TRBV28 | CASRGGTPRGFYEQYF
many | TRBD1 | TRBV24-1 | CARGSGTGGYSNQPQHF
NA | TRBD2 | TRBV20-1 | CSAEGLAGANTGELFF
many | TRBD2 | TRBV30 | CAWRSSGSVSSYNEQFF
few | NA | TRBV7-2 | CASSLRGGLSYDQYF
NA | NA | TRBV5-5 | CASSLGYRAGSYEQYF
NA | TRBD1 | TRBV30 | CAWRKPGQGSNQPQHF
NA | TRBD2 | TRBV11-3 | CASSLQRGYEQYF